This TCR beta chain was retrieved from a study of blood T cells in healthy people across ages. The CDR3 has 15 amino acids. Germline CDR1 reads LNHDA; CDR2 reads SQIVND (reference sequence). Broader study findings: Higher diversity, along with more naive CD4+ cells, distinguished long-lived donors from aged donors.

Then a second PCR, running about 6 to 12 cycles, was carried out with a sample-barcoded 5' primer and a J-beta primer mix. Each cDNA molecule received a tag from a template-switch adaptor that had 12 random nucleotides. TCRdb used MiXCR to reprocess the 5' RACE reads, holding one entry per CDR3 protein. This table has 600,000 or so distinct CDR3 sequences, more than 20% appearing once. About this clonotype: Its antigen is as yet unknown.

Source material: blood. The source is a man between 65 and 85 years old in good health. This sequence joins TRBV19 and TRBJ2-7; 7 bases are a match to TRBD2. The DNA end lines up better with TRBJ2-1; the J call may be wrong. The CDR3 region is CASSSYLAGAAEQFF. For the CDR3, the DNA is TGTGCCAGTAGTTCCTATCTGGCGGGAGCCGCGGAGCAGTTCTTC.